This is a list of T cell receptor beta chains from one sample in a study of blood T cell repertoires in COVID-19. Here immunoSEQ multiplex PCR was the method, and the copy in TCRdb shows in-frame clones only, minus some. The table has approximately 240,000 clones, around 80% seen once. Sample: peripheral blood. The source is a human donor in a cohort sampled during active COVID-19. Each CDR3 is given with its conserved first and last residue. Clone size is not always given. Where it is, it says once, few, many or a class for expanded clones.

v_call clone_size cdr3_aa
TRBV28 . CASSPPRVRINQPQHF
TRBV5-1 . CASRAQGGSYEQYF
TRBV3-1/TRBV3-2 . CASSPRGRLQETQYF
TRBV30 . CAWRPARGAGQPQHF
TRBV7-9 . CASSPGLAGGLWQYF
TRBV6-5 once CASSQLVITDTQYF
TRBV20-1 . CSARAPAGTGNTIYF
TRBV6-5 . CASSKDRGPYTEAFF
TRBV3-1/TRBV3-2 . CASSQVGGRNSPLHF
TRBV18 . CASSPRARGTEAFF
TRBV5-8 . CASSSKGATNEKLFF
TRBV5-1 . CASSFIGGNYGYTF
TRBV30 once CAWSLFGSYSNQPQHF
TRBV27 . CASSLRDREYEKLFF
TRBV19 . CASSIGRRDGVGELFF
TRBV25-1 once CASSEVRGQGVGSPLHF
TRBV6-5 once CASSYSFAGETEQYF
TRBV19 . CATNRRQGANEQYF
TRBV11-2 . CASSGLAGGSYNEQFF
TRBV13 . CASSLGQGNTGELFF
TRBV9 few CASSVDGSYNEQFF
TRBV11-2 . CASSLTLYEQYF
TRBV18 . CASSLDTTKGYTF
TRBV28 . CASSYLRGSRHEQYF
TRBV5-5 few CASRTQGAGYSPLHF
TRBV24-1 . CATSEPGQGKDEQFF
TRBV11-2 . CASHTYRATGNTIYF
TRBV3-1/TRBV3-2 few CASSRVAGEQPQHF
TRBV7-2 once CASRERRTSSRKTQYF
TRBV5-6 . CASSLVPGANYGYTF
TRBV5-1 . CASSLGTGGTGELFF
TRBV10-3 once CAISPITGAGSLSYEQYF
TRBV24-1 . CATSGRITNTEAFF
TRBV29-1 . CSVDGGNTGELFF
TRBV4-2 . CASSHTLGLAGGEETQYF
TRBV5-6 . CASSLGRGQPQHF
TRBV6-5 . CASRTGTGKYEQYF
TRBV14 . CASSLGTSETQYF
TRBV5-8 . CASSNIPGLLSTDTQYF
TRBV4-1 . CASSQDRAGGIHNEQFF
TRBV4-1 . CASRIGLADNEQFF
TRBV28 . CATGLWSRAAGELFF
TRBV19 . CASSRWQRSTDTQYF
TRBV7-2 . CASSPVGGGPLSEQYF
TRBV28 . CASSLNQGVGQPQHF
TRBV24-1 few CATSDMSRIEHSSYEQYF
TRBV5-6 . CATQGQNTGELFF
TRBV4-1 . CASSQEGGRRNTEAFF
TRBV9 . CASSPTPYSNQPQHF
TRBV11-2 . CAFDLGQMTEAFF
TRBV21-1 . CASSNHRGLNTEAFF
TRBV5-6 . CASSWTGAYTEAFF
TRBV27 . CASSSLLVTGRGLDGELFF